A single sample is the source of the 27 T cell receptor beta chains below, sequenced in a study of T cell responses to AZD1222 COVID-19 vaccine. The protocol was immunoSEQ multiplex PCR, while the TCRdb copy is restricted to in-frame clones and leaves out a portion. The table includes over 65,000 clones, more than 70% detected once. This specimen consisted of peripheral blood, obtained 28 days after the second AZD1222 dose. The receptors shown here come from an adult who received the AZD1222 COVID-19 vaccine.

The V and J genes are TRBV7-9 and TRBJ1-4, with D unresolved. There are 12 residues in the CDR3. The germline V gene encodes CDR1 SEHNR and CDR2 FQNEAQ (reference sequence). Trimming cost V 2 bases and J 6 bases, with 4 bases left between them. The CDR3 sequence is CASSLSDEKLFF. As DNA, the CDR3 is TGTGCCAGCAGCTTATCGGATGAAAAACTGTTTTTT. The full variable domain, its missing parts supplied by reference TRBV7-9 and TRBJ1-4, is DTGVSQNPRHKITKRGQNVTFRCDPISEHNRLYWYRQTLGQGPEFLTYFQNEAQLEKSRLLSDRFSAERPKGSFSTLEIQRTEQGDSAMYLCASSLSDEKLFFGSGTQLSVL.

In its sample, this clone was seen once. The V call is TRBV12-3 or TRBV12-4, the J call TRBJ1-6, with D uncertain. Trimming left V 4 bases short and J 5 bases short, with 6 bases between. The CDR3 has 13 residues. CDR3 nucleotides: TGTGCCAGCAGTTACGGTGATAATTCACCCCTCCACTTT. It encodes CASSYGDNSPLHF.

V is TRBV28 and J is TRBJ2-7, with D hard to call. V was cut by 7 bases and J by 2 bases, with 9 bases left in between. Germline V gene sequence: CDR1 MDHEN, CDR2 SYDVKM. This CDR3 contains 12 residues. The CDR3 DNA is TGTGCCAGCATGAGAGGCCCCTACGAGCAGTACTTC. It specifies CASMRGPYEQYF.

This clone was recorded once. The gene calls are TRBV7-3 and TRBJ2-5, with 7 bases aligning to TRBD2. V dropped 10 bases and J dropped 5; count of bases not matched to a gene: 13. The CDR3 is 14 residues long. Per germline, CDR1 SGHTA and CDR2 FQGTGA. DNA for the CDR3: TGTGCCACCGTTCCAGGACTAGAATCGGAGACCCAGTACTTC. Residues: CATVPGLESETQYF. Combining the CDR3 with reference TRBV7-3 and TRBJ2-5 gives the whole variable domain GAGVSQTPSNKVTEKGKYVELRCDPISGHTALYWYRQSLGQGPEFLIYFQGTGAADDSGLPNDRFFAVRPEGSVSTLKIQRTERGDSAVYLCATVPGLESETQYFGPGTRLLVL.

The V call is TRBV7-5, the J call TRBJ2-7; no check of the table's D call, TRBD2, against the DNA was made. TRBV7-5 is annotated as a pseudogene. This CDR3 comprises 17 residues. This CDR3 reads CARSLKRNLAGVYEQYF. DNA of the CDR3: TGTGCCAGAAGCTTAAAAAGGAACCTAGCGGGGGTCTACGAGCAGTACTTC.

V gene TRBV6-1 combines with J gene TRBJ1-5; 7 bases align to TRBD1. V gave up 2 bases and J gave up 0 bases; unmatched junction bases: 7. The CDR3 has 17 amino acids. Germline V gives CDR1 MNHNS, CDR2 SASEGT. Here the CDR3 reads CASSEISGGYSNQPQHF. The CDR3 DNA sequence: TGTGCCAGCAGTGAAATTTCAGGGGGATATAGCAATCAGCCCCAGCATTTT.

About this clone itself: Other DNA sequences within the sample encode an identical CDR3. J is TRBJ2-7 and V is TRBV27; 9 nucleotides line up with TRBD1. This CDR3 spans 13 amino acids. V dropped 6 bases and J dropped 4; count of bases not matched to a gene: 4. Germline CDR1 is MNHEY and CDR2 is SMNVEV (reference sequence). The DNA of the CDR3 is TGTGCCAGCAGCCCGGGACAGGGTTACGAGCAGTACTTC. It specifies CASSPGQGYEQYF.

The gene calls are TRBV7-9 and TRBJ1-1; no clear D. V lost 7 bases, J lost 3 bases, and 18 bases lay in between. The germline gives CDR1 SEHNR, CDR2 FQNEAQ (reference sequence). CDR3 length: 15 residues. DNA for the CDR3: TGTGCCAGCACCCCAAAGAGTATAGCGGACACTGAAGCTTTCTTT. It yields the protein CASTPKSIADTEAFF.

The chain is built from TRBV15 and TRBJ1-1, with D perhaps TRBD1 (6 bases). Germline loops: CDR1 LNHNV, CDR2 YYDKDF (reference sequence). The V end lost 0 bases, the J end lost 7 bases, and 12 bases lay between the germline ends. The CDR3 has 14 residues. The CDR3 region is CATSRDRGVDEAFF. In DNA, the CDR3 is TGTGCCACCAGCAGAGATAGGGGGGTCGATGAAGCTTTCTTT. The full variable domain, in which reference TRBV15 and TRBJ1-1 provide the parts outside the CDR3, is DAMVIQNPRYQVTQFGKPVTLSCSQTLNHNVMYWYQQKSSQAPKLLFHYYDKDFNNEADTPDNFQSRRPNTSFCFLDIRSPGLGDTAMYLCATSRDRGVDEAFFGQGTRLTVV.

The CDR3 region has the DNA TGTGCCAGCAGTGCTGACGTAGGCAATCAGCCCCAGCATTTT. Protein: CASSADVGNQPQHF. V and J are TRBV2 and TRBJ1-5; D gene ambiguous. Trimming shortened V by 4 bases and J by 2 bases, and 9 bases separated the two germline ends. The CDR3 has 14 residues. Germline CDR1 reads SNHLY; CDR2 reads FYNNEI. Drawing the rest from reference TRBV2 and TRBJ1-5, the complete variable domain is EPEVTQTPSHQVTQMGQEVILRCVPISNHLYFYWYRQILGQKVEFLVSFYNNEISEKSEIFDDQFSVERPDGSNFTLKIRSTKLEDSAMYFCASSADVGNQPQHFGDGTRLSIL.

J is TRBJ1-5 and V is TRBV12-5; TRBD1 is a possible D gene (6 bases). Germline V gives CDR1 LGHNT, CDR2 FRNRAP. V lost 1 base and J lost 3, with 10 bases in between. The CDR3 covers 15 residues. CDR3 in DNA: TGTGCTAGTGGTTTGGGGGGGCGAATCAATCAGCCCCAGCATTTT. Amino acid sequence: CASGLGGRINQPQHF.

This clone was counted between two and nine times. The chain is built from TRBV19 and TRBJ1-5; 9 bases map to TRBD1. Germline V gives CDR1 LNHDA, CDR2 SQIVND (reference sequence). This CDR3 region has 17 residues. Trimming took 3 bases from V and 5 from J; bases not matched to a gene: 11. The CDR3 DNA reads as TGTGCCAGTAGTATGACAGGGGGTCGTGGATCGGATCAGCCCCAGCATTTT. Translation gives CASSMTGGRGSDQPQHF. Looking up the rest from reference TRBV19 and TRBJ1-5 gives the full variable domain: DGGITQSPKYLFRKEGQNVTLSCEQNLNHDAMYWYRQDPGQGLRLIYYSQIVNDFQKGDIAEGYSVSREKKESFPLTVTSAQKNPTAFYLCASSMTGGRGSDQPQHFGDGTRLSIL.

The chain combines TRBV4-3 with TRBJ1-2, with D perhaps TRBD1 (6 bases). Germline CDR1 reads LGHNA; CDR2 reads YSLEER. With 1 base removed from V and 2 bases from J, the gap between germline ends came to 11 bases. The CDR3 contains 15 residues. CDR3 nucleotide sequence: TGCGCCAGCAGCCAAGGGACAGAGCTCAACTATGGCTACACCTTC. Encoded protein: CASSQGTELNYGYTF.

The chain is built from TRBV6-1 and TRBJ1-3; perhaps TRBD1 as D (5 bases). The CDR3 sequence is 15 residues long. The ends were cut back, 0 bases at V and 4 bases at J, with 10 bases in the middle. Germline V lookup: CDR1 MNHNS, CDR2 SASEGT. This CDR3 reads CASSEALGAGNTIYF. The CDR3 DNA reads TGTGCCAGCAGTGAAGCTTTAGGGGCGGGAAACACCATATATTTT.

The chain is built from TRBV6-5 and TRBJ1-2; D gene unclear. Germline lookup yields CDR1 MNHEY and CDR2 SVGAGI. Trimming cost V 6 bases and J 8 bases, with 10 bases left between them. The CDR3 spans 11 residues. The CDR3 region is CASRATRGYTF. The CDR3, as DNA: TGTGCCAGCAGAGCGACTAGAGGCTACACCTTC.

The rearrangement uses TRBV5-1 and TRBJ1-5; tentative D call: TRBD1 (5 bases). The CDR3 extends over 14 amino acids. The germline V and J ends were trimmed by 2 bases and 4 bases, with 10 bases remaining between them. CDR1 SGHRS and CDR2 YFSETQ come from the germline V gene. The CDR3 sequence: CASSFRGENQPQHF. DNA of the CDR3: TGCGCCAGCAGCTTTAGGGGCGAGAATCAGCCCCAGCATTTT.

This chain connects TRBV11-2 to TRBJ2-7; D is uncertain. The length of the CDR3 is 17 residues. Germline V gene sequence: CDR1 SGHAT, CDR2 FQNNGV. Trimming removed 5 bases from V and 3 bases from J, with 23 bases in between. The CDR3: CASSPLFSRVFLYEQYF. CDR3 nucleotide sequence: TGTGCCAGCAGCCCCCTCTTTTCGCGAGTCTTTCTCTACGAGCAGTACTTC. Filled out from reference TRBV11-2 and TRBJ2-7, the complete variable domain reads EAGVAQSPRYKIIEKRQSVAFWCNPISGHATLYWYQQILGQGPKLLIQFQNNGVVDDSQLPKDRFSAERLKGVDSTLKIQPAKLEDSAVYLCASSPLFSRVFLYEQYFGPGTRLTVT.

This rearrangement joins TRBV28 to TRBJ2-5, with 11 bases aligning to TRBD1. The CDR3 runs to 15 residues. Germline CDR1 reads MDHEN; CDR2 reads SYDVKM. The ends lost 4 bases at V and 5 bases at J; junction bases unmatched: 6. The CDR3 reads CASSWWTGGRETQYF. As DNA, the CDR3 is TGTGCCAGCAGTTGGTGGACAGGGGGCAGGGAGACCCAGTACTTC.

The genes are TRBV12-3 or TRBV12-4 and TRBJ1-2; D ambiguous. The CDR3 extends over 12 amino acids. Trimming removed 4 bases from V and 7 bases from J, with 10 bases in between. CDR3 in amino acids: CASSYGVGGYTF. The DNA for the CDR3 is TGTGCCAGCAGTTACGGGGTGGGTGGCTACACCTTC.

V gene TRBV10-3 combines with J gene TRBJ1-5; D not certain. Germline values: CDR1 ENHRY, CDR2 SYGVKD. V shed 6 bases and J shed 2 bases, with 14 bases lying between them. The CDR3 extends over 15 amino acids. The CDR3: CAISTHPEGNQPQHF. CDR3 nucleotide sequence: TGTGCCATCAGCACACACCCTGAAGGCAATCAGCCCCAGCATTTT.

J is TRBJ2-1 and V is TRBV20-1; D remains unclear. The V gene's germline CDR1 is DFQATT and CDR2 SNEGSKA (reference sequence). Trimming shortened V by 3 bases and J by 2 bases, and 5 bases separated the two germline ends. The CDR3 totals 12 residues. CDR3 in DNA: TGCAGTGCTAGTCTCGCCTACAATGAGCAGTTCTTC. The encoded protein is CSASLAYNEQFF.

The chain combines TRBV11-2 with TRBJ2-4; TRBD1 agrees at 7 bases. Trimming cost V 5 bases and J 6 bases; bases outside gene matches: 7. The V gene's germline CDR1 is SGHAT and CDR2 FQNNGV. The CDR3 extends over 14 amino acids. The CDR3 spells CASSPIQGSNIQYF. CDR3 in DNA: TGTGCCAGCAGCCCAATACAGGGGTCAAACATTCAGTACTTC.

The chain uses TRBV5-1 and TRBJ1-5; D unclear. Looked up from germline, CDR1 is SGHRS and CDR2 is YFSETQ. The CDR3 covers 14 residues. The V gene lost 0 bases and the J gene lost 6 bases, with 10 bases spanning the gap. The DNA for the CDR3 is TGCGCCAGCAGCTTGGAAACCCTAGGTCAGCCCCAGCATTTT. This encodes CASSLETLGQPQHF.

V and J are TRBV21-1 and TRBJ1-1. TRBV21-1 is described as a pseudogene. The CDR3 is 12 residues long. DNA for the CDR3: TGTGCCAGTGGACGGACGAACACTGAAGCTTTCTTT. As protein: CASGRTNTEAFF.

The chain has TRBV3-1 (or the pseudogene TRBV3-2) and TRBJ1-5; D is possibly TRBD1 (6 bases). Trimming took off 0 bases at V and 0 bases at J, with 15 bases between the two ends. The CDR3 is 18 residues long. CDR1 is LGHDT and CDR2 is YNNKEL in the germline V gene (reference sequence). The chain's CDR3 is CASSQDGQSLYSNQPQHF. The CDR3 DNA follows: TGTGCCAGCAGCCAAGATGGACAGTCACTTTATAGCAATCAGCCCCAGCATTTT.

The chain uses TRBV4-2 and TRBJ2-3; maybe TRBD2 (6 bases). The V gene lost 1 base and the J gene lost 1 base, with 6 bases spanning the gap. This CDR3 has 14 residues. Germline CDR1 LGHNA, CDR2 YNFKEQ. The CDR3, as DNA: TGTGCCAGCAGCCAAGCGGGGGGCACAGATACGCAGTATTTT. This codes for CASSQAGGTDTQYF.

This clone was counted a single time. This chain uses TRBV7-2 with TRBJ1-3; D call uncertain. The CDR3 is 16 residues long. Germline CDR1 and CDR2: SGHTA and FQGNSA. V was shortened by 5 bases and J by 0 bases, with 14 bases between the two germline ends. Here the CDR3 DNA reads TGTGCCAGCAGCCTGCGCACATCCACCTCTGGAAACACCATATATTTT. It specifies CASSLRTSTSGNTIYF.